These T cell receptor beta chains were read from a single sample in a study of OX40 agonist ivuxolimab in advanced cancers. Clones were read by immunoSEQ multiplex PCR, and TCRdb kept only the in-frame ones, dropping some. The data contain some 100,000 clones, about 93% of them seen just once; the ten biggest clones take up over 0.8%. Sample: CD4+ or CD8+ T cells sorted from blood, taken in a trial of the OX40 agonist ivuxolimab. Source of these receptors: an adult with an advanced solid tumor such as melanoma, head and neck, liver or kidney cancer. CDR3s include the opening cysteine and the closing phenylalanine or tryptophan. Each record gives: clone size, D gene, J gene, V gene, CDR3 DNA, CDR3 protein. The D gene is left open where the match is weak. A clone size is listed for some rows: how often the clone was seen (once, few, many), or a class if it is expanded.

clone size: NA
D gene: NA
J gene: TRBJ1-2
V gene: TRBV2
CDR3 DNA: TGTGCCAGCAGTCCCCGGGGTGGTAGTTACTATGGCTACACCTTC
CDR3 protein: CASSPRGGSYYGYTF

clone size: NA
D gene: NA
J gene: TRBJ1-4
V gene: TRBV7-8
CDR3 DNA: TGTGCCAGCCATTTTGGGGCCAGGGGAGAAAAACTGTTTTTT
CDR3 protein: CASHFGARGEKLFF

clone size: NA
D gene: NA
J gene: TRBJ1-1
V gene: TRBV18
CDR3 DNA: TGTGCCAGCTCACCTGACCAGAGGGACACTGAAGCTTTCTTT
CDR3 protein: CASSPDQRDTEAFF

clone size: NA
D gene: TRBD2
J gene: TRBJ2-3
V gene: TRBV6-4
CDR3 DNA: TGTGCCAGCAGTGACTCGCGGGAGCCAGATACGCAGTATTTT
CDR3 protein: CASSDSREPDTQYF

clone size: NA
D gene: TRBD2
J gene: TRBJ2-7
V gene: TRBV11-2
CDR3 DNA: TGTGCCAGCAGCTCCGGACTAGCAGCCACCTACGAGCAGTACTTC
CDR3 protein: CASSSGLAATYEQYF

clone size: NA
D gene: NA
J gene: TRBJ2-5
V gene: TRBV2
CDR3 DNA: TGTGCCAGCCGGAGGGGGACCCCCCAAGAGACCCAGTACTTC
CDR3 protein: CASRRGTPQETQYF

clone size: NA
D gene: NA
J gene: TRBJ1-4
V gene: TRBV28
CDR3 DNA: TGTGCCAGCAGGTCCGGGGGCGGTGAAAAACTGTTTTTT
CDR3 protein: CASRSGGGEKLFF

clone size: NA
D gene: NA
J gene: TRBJ1-2
V gene: TRBV5-6
CDR3 DNA: TGTGCCAGCAGCTCGGGACGGCAATATGGCTACACCTTC
CDR3 protein: CASSSGRQYGYTF

clone size: NA
D gene: TRBD1
J gene: TRBJ1-2
V gene: TRBV7-2
CDR3 DNA: TGTGCCAGCAGCTCTAGAGGGGGCCGAGGCTACACCTTC
CDR3 protein: CASSSRGGRGYTF

clone size: NA
D gene: NA
J gene: TRBJ2-2
V gene: TRBV7-9
CDR3 DNA: TGTGCCAGCAGCTTATTCGGCCTAGGGGACACCGGGGAGCTGTTTTTT
CDR3 protein: CASSLFGLGDTGELFF

clone size: NA
D gene: NA
J gene: TRBJ1-2
V gene: TRBV30
CDR3 DNA: TGTGCCTGGAGTGTCGGTGAGGGCTACACCTTC
CDR3 protein: CAWSVGEGYTF

clone size: NA
D gene: NA
J gene: TRBJ2-1
V gene: TRBV19
CDR3 DNA: TGTGCCAGTACCCCGGTAGGGGACATTGGTACCTACAATGAGCAGTTCTTC
CDR3 protein: CASTPVGDIGTYNEQFF

clone size: NA
D gene: TRBD2
J gene: TRBJ2-7
V gene: TRBV6-6
CDR3 DNA: TGTGCCAGCAGTAGACTAGCGGGAACCTACGAGCAGTACTTC
CDR3 protein: CASSRLAGTYEQYF

clone size: NA
D gene: TRBD2
J gene: TRBJ2-1
V gene: TRBV13
CDR3 DNA: TGTGCCAGCAGCTTAGTCCAAATTAAGCGGGAGTGGGACAATGAGCAGTTCTTC
CDR3 protein: CASSLVQIKREWDNEQFF

clone size: NA
D gene: TRBD2
J gene: TRBJ2-1
V gene: TRBV18
CDR3 DNA: TGTGCCAGCTCACCACGGAGCGGGAGCTCCTACAATGAGCAGTTCTTC
CDR3 protein: CASSPRSGSSYNEQFF

clone size: once
D gene: NA
J gene: TRBJ1-5
V gene: TRBV11-2
CDR3 DNA: TGTGCCAGCAGCTTAGATGGAGGACAGCCCCAGCATTTT
CDR3 protein: CASSLDGGQPQHF

clone size: NA
D gene: NA
J gene: TRBJ2-5
V gene: TRBV19
CDR3 DNA: TGTGCCAGCCGGGACGGCGGGGAGACCCAGTACTTC
CDR3 protein: CASRDGGETQYF

clone size: NA
D gene: TRBD1
J gene: TRBJ1-4
V gene: TRBV9
CDR3 DNA: TGTGCCAGCAGCGTAGCTGGTGGGTCAGGGGGAGAAAAACTGTTTTTT
CDR3 protein: CASSVAGGSGGEKLFF

clone size: once
D gene: NA
J gene: TRBJ1-1
V gene: TRBV30
CDR3 DNA: TGTGCCTGGGTCCCGGGACTTCGGAGGAACACTGAAGCTTTCTTT
CDR3 protein: CAWVPGLRRNTEAFF

clone size: NA
D gene: NA
J gene: TRBJ2-4
V gene: TRBV6-5
CDR3 DNA: TGTCCAGGGTACGGAGCGAAGGCCAAAAACATTCAGTACTTC
CDR3 protein: CPGYGAKAKNIQYF